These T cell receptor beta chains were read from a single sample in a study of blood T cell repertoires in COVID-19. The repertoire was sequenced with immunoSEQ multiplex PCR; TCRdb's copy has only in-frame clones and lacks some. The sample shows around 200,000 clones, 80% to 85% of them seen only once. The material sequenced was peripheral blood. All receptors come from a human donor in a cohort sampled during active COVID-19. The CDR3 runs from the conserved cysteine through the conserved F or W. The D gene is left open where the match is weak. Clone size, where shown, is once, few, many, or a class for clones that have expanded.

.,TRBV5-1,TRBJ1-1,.,TGCGCCAGCAGCGAACCTCAGGCGAGGAACACTGAAGCTTTCTTT,CASSEPQARNTEAFF
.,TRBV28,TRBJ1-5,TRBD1,TGTGCCAGCAGTCCGGGACAGGGTGGTCAGCCCCAGCATTTT,CASSPGQGGQPQHF
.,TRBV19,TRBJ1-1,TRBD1,TGTGCCAGTAGTATATCAGGGGGGTCGGGCACTGAAGCTTTCTTT,CASSISGGSGTEAFF
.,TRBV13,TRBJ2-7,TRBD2,TGTGCCAGCAGCCTCACTAGCGGGACTACCTACGAGCAGTACTTC,CASSLTSGTTYEQYF
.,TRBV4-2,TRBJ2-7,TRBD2,TGTGCCAGCAGCCAGGTGGGGGGGACCTACGAGCAGTACTTC,CASSQVGGTYEQYF
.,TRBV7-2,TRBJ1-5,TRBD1,TGTGCCAGCAGCGGACAGGCGAATAGCAATCAGCCCCAGCATTTT,CASSGQANSNQPQHF
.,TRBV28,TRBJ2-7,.,TGTGCCAGCAGTTTACCAGGAAATCCCTACGAGCAGTACTTC,CASSLPGNPYEQYF
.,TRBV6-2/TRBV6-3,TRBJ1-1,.,TGTGCCAGCAGTTACTCCCGCACGGTGTCTGAAGCTTTCTTT,CASSYSRTVSEAFF
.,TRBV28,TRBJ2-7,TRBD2,TGTGCCAGCAGTTTATCCCTAGCGGGAAGGTACGAGCAGTACTTC,CASSLSLAGRYEQYF
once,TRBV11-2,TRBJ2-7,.,TGTGCCAGCAGCCGGGGGTCACAGGATCTCTCCTACGAGCAGTACTTC,CASSRGSQDLSYEQYF
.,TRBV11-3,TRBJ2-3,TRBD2,TGTGCCAGCAGCTTAGGACGACTAGCGGGAGATTTGGATACGCAGTATTTT,CASSLGRLAGDLDTQYF
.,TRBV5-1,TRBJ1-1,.,TGCGCCAGCAGCACTGAGCTGAACACTGAAGCTTTCTTT,CASSTELNTEAFF
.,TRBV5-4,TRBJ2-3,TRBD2,TGTGCCAGCAGCTTGGGGACTAGCGGGAGAGTAGGGACAGATACGCAGTATTTT,CASSLGTSGRVGTDTQYF
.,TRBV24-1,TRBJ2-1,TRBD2,TGTGCCACCAGTGATTCGGGCAGGGGCGCTAGCGGGGAGCAGTTCTTC,CATSDSGRGASGEQFF
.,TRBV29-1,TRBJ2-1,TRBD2,TGCAGCGTGAGGGGCAGGCGGGAGTGGAATGAGCAGTTCTTC,CSVRGRREWNEQFF
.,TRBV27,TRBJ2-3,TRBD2,TGTGCCAGCGGATCGGGGGGAGCGGTCCGTACGCAGTATTTT,CASGSGGAVRTQYF
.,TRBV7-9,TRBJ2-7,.,TGTGCCAGCGGGCTCGGAACAAAGTACTTC,CASGLGTKYF
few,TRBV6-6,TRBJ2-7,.,TGTGCCAGCAGTTCCACTAGCCTCCAAAAACAGTACTTC,CASSSTSLQKQYF
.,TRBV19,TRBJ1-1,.,TGTGCCAGTCAACGACAGGCGTCGGGGAACACTGAAGCTTTCTTT,CASQRQASGNTEAFF
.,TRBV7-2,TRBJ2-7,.,TGTGCCAGCAGCTTAGAGTCTATGGCCTGGAGGGATTCGTTCTACGAGCAGTACTTC,CASSLESMAWRDSFYEQYF
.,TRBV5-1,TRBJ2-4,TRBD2,TGCGCCAGCAGCTTGGCCGGACTAGCGGGAGGAGCCAAAAACATTCAGTACTTC,CASSLAGLAGGAKNIQYF
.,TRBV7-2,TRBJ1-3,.,TGTGCCAGCAGCTTGGGGCACATCAGCTCTGGAAACACCATATATTTT,CASSLGHISSGNTIYF
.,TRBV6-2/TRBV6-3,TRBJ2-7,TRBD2,TGTGCCAGCAGTCGGACTCCGGGAGGCTACGAGCAGTACTTC,CASSRTPGGYEQYF
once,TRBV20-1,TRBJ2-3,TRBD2,TGCAGTGCTAGTGGGACTAGCGGGAGAGTGGGCACAGATACGCAGTATTTT,CSASGTSGRVGTDTQYF
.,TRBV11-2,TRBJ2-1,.,TGTGCCAGCAACCCAAAGGGGGACGGCAATGAGCAGTTCTTC,CASNPKGDGNEQFF
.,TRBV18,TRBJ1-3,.,TGTGCCAGCTCACCTGGACAGGGAAACACCATATATTTT,CASSPGQGNTIYF
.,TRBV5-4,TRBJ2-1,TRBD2,TGTGCCAGCAGCTTCAAGGGGGGGGCGGGAGGATCCAACAATGAGCAGTTCTTC,CASSFKGGAGGSNNEQFF
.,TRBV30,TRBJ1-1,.,TGTGCCTGGAGTGTAGGGGAGGGTATACCTGAAGCTTTCTTT,CAWSVGEGIPEAFF
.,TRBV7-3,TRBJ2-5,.,TGTGCCAGCAGCTCGGACGGACTGACCCAGTACTTC,CASSSDGLTQYF
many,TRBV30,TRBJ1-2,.,TGTGCCTGGATTTGTAATGGCTACACCTTC,CAWICNGYTF
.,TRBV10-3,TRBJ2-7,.,TGTGCCATCAGTGAGTCTCGGAGGACGGAGGAGATCCACGAGCAGTACTTC,CAISESRRTEEIHEQYF
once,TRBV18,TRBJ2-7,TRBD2,TGTGCCAGCTCACCACTTGCGGGAGGCAAATACGAGCAGTACTTC,CASSPLAGGKYEQYF
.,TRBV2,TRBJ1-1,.,TGTGCCAGCAGTAGGGACAAAAGCGAAGGTGAAGCTTTCTTT,CASSRDKSEGEAFF
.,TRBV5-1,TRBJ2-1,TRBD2,TGCGCCAGCAGCTTGTTGGGGACTAGCGGCTACAATGAGCAGTTCTTC,CASSLLGTSGYNEQFF
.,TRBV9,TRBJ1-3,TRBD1,TGTGCCAGCAGCGTAGTTGACAGGGGGAGTGGAAACACCATATATTTT,CASSVVDRGSGNTIYF
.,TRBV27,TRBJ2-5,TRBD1,TGTGCCAGCAGTCCTCGGACAGGGCTAGAGACCCAGTACTTC,CASSPRTGLETQYF
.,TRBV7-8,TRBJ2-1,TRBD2,TGTGCCAGCAGCCCCGTGGCTAGCGGGGAGAATGAGCAGTTCTTC,CASSPVASGENEQFF
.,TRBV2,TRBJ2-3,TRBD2,TGTGCCAGCAGTGAGTGGACTAGCGGATCCGATACGCAGTATTTT,CASSEWTSGSDTQYF
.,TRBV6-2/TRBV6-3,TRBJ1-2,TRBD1,TGTGCCAGCAGTGCCCCGGGACAGGGGTCGTATGGCTACACCTTC,CASSAPGQGSYGYTF
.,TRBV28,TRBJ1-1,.,TGTGCCAGCAGGGATTCCGGAGTAGACACTGAAGCTTTCTTT,CASRDSGVDTEAFF
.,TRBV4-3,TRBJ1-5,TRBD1,TGCGCCAGCAGCCTCCCAAACAACAGGGGTTATCAGCCCCAGCATTTT,CASSLPNNRGYQPQHF
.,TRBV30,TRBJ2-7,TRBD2,TGTGCCTGGAGTGGGCTAGCGGGCTACGAGCAGTACTTC,CAWSGLAGYEQYF
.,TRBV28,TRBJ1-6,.,TGTGCCAGCAGCGACACAGGGTTTAATTCACCCCTCCACTTT,CASSDTGFNSPLHF
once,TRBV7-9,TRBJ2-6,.,TGTGCCAGCAGCTTACCGGGAACCCCGGACGTCCTGACTTTC,CASSLPGTPDVLTF
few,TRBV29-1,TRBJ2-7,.,TGCAGCGTTAATCGGGCGGGCCGATACGAGCAGTACTTC,CSVNRAGRYEQYF